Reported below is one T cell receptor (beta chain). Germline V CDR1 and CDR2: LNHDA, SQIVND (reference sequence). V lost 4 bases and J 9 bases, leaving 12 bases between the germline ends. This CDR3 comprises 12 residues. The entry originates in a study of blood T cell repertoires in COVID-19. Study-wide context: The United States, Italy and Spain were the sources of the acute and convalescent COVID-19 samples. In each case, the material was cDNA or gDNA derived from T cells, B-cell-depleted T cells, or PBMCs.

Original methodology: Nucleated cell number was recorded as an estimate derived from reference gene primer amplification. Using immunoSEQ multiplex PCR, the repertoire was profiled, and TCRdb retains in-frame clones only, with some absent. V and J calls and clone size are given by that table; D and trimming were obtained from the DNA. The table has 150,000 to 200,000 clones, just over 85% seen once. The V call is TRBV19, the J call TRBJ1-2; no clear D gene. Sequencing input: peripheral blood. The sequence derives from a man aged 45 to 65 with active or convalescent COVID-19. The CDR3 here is CASSNEGFSYTF. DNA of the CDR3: TGTGCCAGTAGTAACGAGGGCTTCAGCTACACCTTC. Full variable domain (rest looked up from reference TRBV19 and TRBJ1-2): DGGITQSPKYLFRKEGQNVTLSCEQNLNHDAMYWYRQDPGQGLRLIYYSQIVNDFQKGDIAEGYSVSREKKESFPLTVTSAQKNPTAFYLCASSNEGFSYTFGSGTRLTVV.